The 13 T cell receptor beta chains below all came from one sample that was sequenced in a study of T-cell memory formation after mild COVID-19. TCRdb redid the calling of the 5' RACE reads with MiXCR, one entry per CDR3 protein. The sample contains 350,000 or so distinct CDR3 sequences, under 25% of which appear only once. Sequences were obtained from PBMCs or a T cell subset sorted from them (not recorded which). The source is an adult woman who had mild COVID-19 (a few samples of this study predate the infection). Cell type and time point are not known.

Note on this clonotype: One junction end does not reproduce the germline sequence, and a read error may be involved. The rearrangement joins TRBV10-3 to TRBJ2-7; 7 bases align to TRBD1. Germline V gives CDR1 ENHRY, CDR2 SYGVKD. This CDR3 spans 17 amino acids. The CDR3 DNA is TGCTTTGTCATCAGTGAGTCCACAGGGGCCCCCTCCTACGAGCAGTACTTC. This translates into CFVISESTGAPSYEQYF.

The CDR3 spells CASRALDGGSGAFF. For the CDR3, the DNA is TGTGCCAGCCGAGCCCTAGACGGGGGCTCGGGGGCTTTCTTT. This rearrangement joins TRBV6-1 to TRBJ1-1; possibly TRBD1 for D (6 bases). The CDR3 consists of 14 residues. Trimming shortened V by 8 bases and J by 11 bases, and 24 bases separated the two germline ends. CDR1 MNHNS and CDR2 SASEGT come from the germline V gene.

This clonotype was seen at least ten times. The chain is built from TRBV5-1 and TRBJ1-1; a possible D gene is TRBD1 (5 bases). The CDR3 runs 14 residues. The V gene lost 2 bases and the J gene lost 4 bases, with 12 bases spanning the gap. Germline loops: CDR1 SGHRS, CDR2 YFSETQ. The CDR3 DNA reads as TGCGCCAGCAGCTTTGAACAGGTGGCCACTGAAGCTTTCTTT. Its translation: CASSFEQVATEAFF.

Only a few counts were recorded for this clonotype. The chain uses TRBV6-2 or TRBV6-3 and TRBJ2-7, with TRBD1 identical over 12 bases. Germline V gene data show CDR1 as MNHEY and CDR2 as SVGEGT. Trimming removed 7 bases from V and 6 bases from J; junction bases left unmatched: 4. CDR3 length: 13 residues. For the CDR3, the DNA is TGTGCCAGCAAAGGGACAGGGGGCCTCGAGCAGTACTTC. This translates into CASKGTGGLEQYF.

This clonotype was recorded a few times. CDR3 DNA sequence: TGCAGTGCTAGAGATTTAAGTCCAGCCACCTATGGCTACACCTTC. It is translated as CSARDLSPATYGYTF. The chain uses TRBV20-1 and TRBJ1-2; D unclear. Germline V lookup: CDR1 DFQATT, CDR2 SNEGSKA (reference sequence). The V gene lost 0 bases and the J gene lost 4 bases, with 15 bases spanning the gap. The CDR3 is 15 amino acids.

The table lists this clonotype with a few counts. The chain is built from TRBV14 and TRBJ1-1, with D perhaps matching TRBD1 (5 bases). Trimming removed 2 bases from V and 0 bases from J, with 7 bases in between. In germline, CDR1 is SGHDN, CDR2 FVKESK. The length of the CDR3 is 14 residues. The CDR3 nucleotides are TGTGCCAGCAGCCAACTAGGGGTGAACACTGAAGCTTTCTTT. Translating it yields CASSQLGVNTEAFF.

The chain joins TRBV6-6 to TRBJ2-3; the D gene could be TRBD1 or TRBD2 (5 bases each). The CDR3 extends over 14 amino acids. Trimming stripped 7 bases from V and 2 bases from J, with 13 bases between. From germline, CDR1 is MNHNY and CDR2 SVGAGI (reference sequence). The CDR3 spells CASTPPGHTDTQYF. CDR3 coding DNA: TGTGCCAGCACTCCCCCGGGGCACACAGATACGCAGTATTTT.

The chain combines TRBV20-1 with TRBJ1-2; 9 nucleotides match TRBD1. The CDR3 is made up of 14 amino acids. Per the germline V gene, CDR1 is DFQATT and CDR2 is SNEGSKA (reference sequence). With V trimmed by 0 bases and J by 7 bases, 6 bases remained unmatched. The CDR3 loop reads CSARDGQGKTGYTF. The CDR3 DNA sequence: TGCAGTGCTAGAGACGGACAGGGGAAGACTGGCTACACCTTC.

The gene calls are TRBV4-2 and TRBJ2-1; D perhaps matches TRBD2 (7 bases). The CDR3 contains 16 residues. Trimming removed 0 bases at V and 3 bases at J, with 12 bases between. Germline CDR1 and CDR2: LGHNA and YNFKEQ. This chain's CDR3 is CASSQEAGALYNEQFF. The CDR3 DNA is TGTGCCAGCAGCCAAGAGGCGGGGGCCCTCTACAATGAGCAGTTCTTC.

This clonotype appeared a few times. The chain couples TRBV12-3 or TRBV12-4 to TRBJ2-1, with a tentative D call TRBD2 (5 bases). There are 19 residues in the CDR3. V lost 3 bases and J 3 bases, leaving 24 bases between the germline ends. The DNA of the CDR3 is TGTGCCAGCAGTTTTTTAAGTGGGGTCGCGAAGCGGATCTACAATGAGCAGTTCTTC. Translation: CASSFLSGVAKRIYNEQFF.

The chain carries TRBV6-2 or TRBV6-3 and TRBJ2-1; D is unclear. Germline V CDR1 and CDR2: MNHEY, SVGEGT. The CDR3 loop spans 12 amino acids. Trimming cost V 7 bases and J 6 bases, with 10 bases left between them. The CDR3 DNA reads TGTGCCAGCACCCAAGGCCTCAATGAGCAGTTCTTC. Translating it yields CASTQGLNEQFF.

The chain employs TRBV13 and TRBJ1-1, with D unclear. V lost 5 bases to trimming and J lost 2 bases, with 9 bases between them. The CDR3 is 13 amino acids. Germline-derived CDR1 and CDR2 are PRHDT and FYEKMQ (reference sequence). DNA for the CDR3: TGTGCCAGCAGCGCCCTCTTAAACACTGAAGCTTTCTTT. It translates to CASSALLNTEAFF. The full variable domain, rest sourced from reference TRBV13 and TRBJ1-1, is AAGVIQSPRHLIKEKRETATLKCYPIPRHDTVYWYQQGPGQDPQFLISFYEKMQSDKGSIPDRFSAQQFSDYHSELNMSSLELGDSALYFCASSALLNTEAFFGQGTRLTVV.

A word on this clonotype: A read error may produce the germline difference seen at one junction end. V usage is TRBV7-6 and J usage is TRBJ2-7, with 8 nucleotides matching TRBD1. The CDR3 spans 16 residues. Germline V CDR1 and CDR2: SGHVS, FNYEAQ. The CDR3 is CASSRAGGKTPYGQYF. The CDR3 DNA reads as TGTGCCAGCAGCCGAGCAGGGGGCAAGACCCCCTACGGGCAGTACTTC.